This T cell receptor beta chain was found in a study of siplizumab effects on memory and regulatory T cells. This clone appeared once. Here immunoSEQ multiplex PCR was the method, and the copy in TCRdb shows in-frame clones only, minus some. The sample has 90,000 to 110,000 clones, approximately 94% seen once. V gave up 3 bases and J gave up 2 bases; unmatched junction bases: 4. From germline, CDR1 is SGHAT and CDR2 FQNNGV. CDR3 length: 14 residues. This chain uses TRBV11-2 with TRBJ2-7; 7 bases match TRBD1. This sequence was found in a human donor in good health. Source material: CD4+ T cells sorted from blood. Here the CDR3 reads CASSFVRGPYEQYF. The CDR3 DNA reads TGTGCCAGCAGCTTCGTGAGGGGGCCCTACGAGCAGTACTTC.